A selection of T cell receptor beta chains follows, all from one sample in a study of blood T cell repertoires in COVID-19. Profiled with immunoSEQ multiplex PCR; TCRdb holds only in-frame clones, not every one. The profile shows approximately 77,000 clones, 80% of them singletons. The sample taken for sequencing was peripheral blood. These TCRs come from a woman aged 70 to 79 with acute or convalescent COVID-19. Both conserved end residues are part of each CDR3. A D gene is named only where the DNA matches it firmly. The size entry is marked missing in some rows and otherwise reads once, few, many or a size class.

d_gene: TRBD1; abundance: -; v_gene: TRBV9; j_gene: TRBJ2-7; CDR3aa: CASSPGRQGAYYEQYF; CDR3nt: TGTGCCAGCAGCCCGGGAAGACAGGGGGCCTACTACGAGCAGTACTTC
d_gene: TRBD1; abundance: -; v_gene: TRBV6-6; j_gene: TRBJ1-2; CDR3aa: CASSRTGPNYGYTF; CDR3nt: TGTGCCAGCAGCCGGACAGGCCCAAACTATGGCTACACCTTC
d_gene: -; abundance: -; v_gene: TRBV19; j_gene: TRBJ1-1; CDR3aa: CASSTGRPFF; CDR3nt: TGTGCCAGTAGTACGGGGAGACCTTTCTTT
d_gene: -; abundance: once; v_gene: TRBV10-2; j_gene: TRBJ2-2; CDR3aa: CASTGSGVTGELFF; CDR3nt: TGCGCCAGCACGGGGTCAGGGGTCACCGGGGAGCTGTTTTTT
d_gene: -; abundance: -; v_gene: TRBV21-1; j_gene: TRBJ1-5; CDR3aa: CASSNLDRGQPQHF; CDR3nt: TGTGCCAGCAGCAACTTGGACAGGGGTCAGCCCCAGCATTTT
d_gene: -; abundance: -; v_gene: TRBV11-2; j_gene: TRBJ2-5; CDR3aa: CASRAEAGETQYF; CDR3nt: TGTGCCAGCAGGGCAGAGGCCGGGGAGACCCAGTACTTC
d_gene: -; abundance: -; v_gene: TRBV7-9; j_gene: TRBJ2-7; CDR3aa: CASSSDRTTYEQYF; CDR3nt: TGTGCCAGCAGTTCTGACAGGACCACATACGAGCAGTACTTC
d_gene: TRBD1; abundance: -; v_gene: TRBV13; j_gene: TRBJ1-1; CDR3aa: CASSVQGSGTEAFF; CDR3nt: TGTGCCAGCAGCGTACAGGGGTCGGGCACTGAAGCTTTCTTT
d_gene: TRBD1; abundance: -; v_gene: TRBV5-1; j_gene: TRBJ1-2; CDR3aa: CASSFRPDRVYGYTF; CDR3nt: TGCGCCAGCAGCTTTCGTCCGGACAGGGTTTATGGCTACACCTTC
d_gene: -; abundance: few; v_gene: TRBV2; j_gene: TRBJ2-7; CDR3aa: CASSSIQVYEQYF; CDR3nt: TGTGCCAGCAGTTCCATACAGGTTTACGAGCAGTACTTC
d_gene: TRBD1; abundance: -; v_gene: TRBV7-3; j_gene: TRBJ2-6; CDR3aa: CASSLRQGYDKANVLTF; CDR3nt: TGTGCCAGCAGCTTACGACAGGGGTATGATAAGGCCAACGTCCTGACTTTC
d_gene: -; abundance: few; v_gene: TRBV5-1; j_gene: TRBJ1-2; CDR3aa: CASSLERESYGYTF; CDR3nt: TGCGCCAGCAGCTTGGAAAGGGAGAGCTATGGCTACACCTTC
d_gene: -; abundance: -; v_gene: TRBV20-1; j_gene: TRBJ1-3; CDR3aa: CSADLGVLYF; CDR3nt: TGCAGTGCCGACCTCGGGGTACTATATTTT
d_gene: -; abundance: -; v_gene: TRBV29-1; j_gene: TRBJ1-1; CDR3aa: CSVEQGYTEAFF; CDR3nt: TGCAGCGTTGAGCAGGGATACACTGAAGCTTTCTTT
d_gene: TRBD2; abundance: few; v_gene: TRBV4-3; j_gene: TRBJ2-7; CDR3aa: CASSLVVRGGREQYF; CDR3nt: TGCGCCAGCAGCCTCGTTGTCCGGGGGGGCCGGGAGCAGTACTTC
d_gene: TRBD1; abundance: -; v_gene: TRBV10-3; j_gene: TRBJ2-7; CDR3aa: CAISEPDRGYLEQYF; CDR3nt: TGTGCCATCAGTGAACCGGACAGGGGATACCTCGAGCAGTACTTC
d_gene: -; abundance: -; v_gene: TRBV21-1; j_gene: TRBJ2-7; CDR3aa: CASSKVVVGTSGVPSYEQYF; CDR3nt: TGTGCCAGCAGCAAAGTTGTCGTGGGGACTAGCGGGGTCCCCTCCTACGAGCAGTACTTC